This T cell receptor (beta chain) emerged from a study of Graves' ophthalmopathy and Graves' hyperthyroidism. Study-level points and caveats: Classification of ophthalmopathy versus stable hyperthyroidism by a 13-signature model yielded just under 90% sensitivity and 75% to 84% specificity. Ophthalmopathy progression predictions by the model showed roughly 77% specificity and approximately 69% sensitivity.

Lactation, pregnancy, uncontrolled infections and other autoimmune diseases were all grounds for excluding patients. RNA transcripts served as template for amplifying TCR beta CDR3 sequences. Amplification began with first-round RT-PCR using HTBI primers, then second-round multiplex PCR was performed. Each CDR3 protein gets one entry after TCRdb re-called the multiplex PCR reads with MiXCR. The sample records over a million distinct CDR3 sequences, about 40% being singletons. A word on this clonotype: The antigen remains undetermined.

Trimming pared 6 bases from V and 2 bases from J, leaving 12 bases between. Looked up from germline, CDR1 is DFQATT and CDR2 is SNEGSKA (reference sequence). The CDR3 runs 13 residues. Sequenced input: peripheral blood or thyroid tissue (not recorded which). The clonotype originates from an adult man with Graves' hyperthyroidism. The rearrangement uses TRBV20-1 and TRBJ2-3; a weak D match, TRBD2 (6 bases). Here the CDR3 reads CSARGLNTDTQYF. The CDR3 DNA is TGCAGTGCCCGGGGACTTAACACAGATACGCAGTATTTT.